The present TCR beta chain was sequenced within a study of glioma-infiltrating T cells. Study-wide results and caveats: Gliomas, especially low-grade, showed above-expected tissue-blood divergence; non-neoplastic patients showed below.

Per germline, CDR1 KGHSH and CDR2 LQKENI. This CDR3 is built from 14 residues. V lost 8 bases and J lost 4, with 17 bases in between. Amplification of TCR alpha and beta CDR3 regions from RNA used iRepertoire nested multiplex PCR. For one-step reverse transcription and amplification, roughly 100-400 ng of tissue mRNA or PBMC total RNA was used. TCRdb re-derived calls from the multiplex PCR reads in MiXCR, one entry per CDR3 protein. The repertoire holds about 190,000 distinct CDR3 sequences, with roughly 32% as singletons. As concerns this clonotype: Its antigen is unidentified.

The receptor was isolated from a human donor with low-grade glioma or glioblastoma, undergoing nonglioma brain surgery, or in good health (not recorded which). The rearrangement uses TRBV18 and TRBJ2-5, with D possibly matching TRBD1 (6 bases). The sample taken for sequencing was glioma tissue, nonneoplastic brain tissue, or PBMCs (not recorded which). This CDR3 reads CASTGTPGAETQYF. The CDR3 DNA follows: TGTGCCAGCACCGGGACCCCAGGGGCAGAGACCCAGTACTTC.